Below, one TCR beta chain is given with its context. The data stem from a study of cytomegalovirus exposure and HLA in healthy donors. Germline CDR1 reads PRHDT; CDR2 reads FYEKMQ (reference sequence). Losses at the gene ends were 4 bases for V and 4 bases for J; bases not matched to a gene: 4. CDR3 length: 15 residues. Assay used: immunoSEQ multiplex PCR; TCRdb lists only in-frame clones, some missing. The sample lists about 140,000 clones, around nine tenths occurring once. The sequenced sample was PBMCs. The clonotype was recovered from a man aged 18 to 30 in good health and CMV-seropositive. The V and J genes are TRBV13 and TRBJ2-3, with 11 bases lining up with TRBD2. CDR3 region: CASSYPGLAADTQYF. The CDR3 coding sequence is TGTGCCAGCAGCTACCCGGGACTAGCGGCAGATACGCAGTATTTT.